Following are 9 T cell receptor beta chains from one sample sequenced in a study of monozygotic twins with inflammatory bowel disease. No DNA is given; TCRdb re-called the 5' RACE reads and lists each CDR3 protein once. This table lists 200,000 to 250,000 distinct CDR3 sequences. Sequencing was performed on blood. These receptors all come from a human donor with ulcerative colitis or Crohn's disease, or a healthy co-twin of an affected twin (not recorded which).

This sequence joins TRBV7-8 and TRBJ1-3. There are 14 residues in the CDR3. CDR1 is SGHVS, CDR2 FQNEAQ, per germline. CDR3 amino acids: CASSLGASGNTIYF.

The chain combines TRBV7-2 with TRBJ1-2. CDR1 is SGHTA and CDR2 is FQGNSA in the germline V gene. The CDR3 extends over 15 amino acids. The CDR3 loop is CASSLSTALSRGYTF.

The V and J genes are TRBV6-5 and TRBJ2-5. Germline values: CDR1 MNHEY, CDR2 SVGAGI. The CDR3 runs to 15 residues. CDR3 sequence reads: CASSYSAVLQETQYF.

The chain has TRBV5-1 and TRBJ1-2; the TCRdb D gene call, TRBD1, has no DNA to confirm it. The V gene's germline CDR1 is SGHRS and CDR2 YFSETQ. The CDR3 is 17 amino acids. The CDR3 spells CASSLRYGAGDLNGYTF. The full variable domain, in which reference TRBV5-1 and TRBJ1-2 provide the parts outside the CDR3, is KAGVTQTPRYLIKTRGQQVTLSCSPISGHRSVSWYQQTPGQGLQFLFEYFSETQRNKGNFPGRFSGRQFSNSRSEMNVSTLELGDSALYLCASSLRYGAGDLNGYTFGSGTRLTVV.

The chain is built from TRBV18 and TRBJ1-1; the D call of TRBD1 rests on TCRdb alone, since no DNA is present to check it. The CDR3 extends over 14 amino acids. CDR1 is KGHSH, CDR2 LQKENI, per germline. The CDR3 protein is CASQGATQNTEAFF.

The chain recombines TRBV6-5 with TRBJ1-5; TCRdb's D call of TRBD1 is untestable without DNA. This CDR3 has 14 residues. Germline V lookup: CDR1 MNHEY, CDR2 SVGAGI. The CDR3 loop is CASSLQGVDQPQHF.

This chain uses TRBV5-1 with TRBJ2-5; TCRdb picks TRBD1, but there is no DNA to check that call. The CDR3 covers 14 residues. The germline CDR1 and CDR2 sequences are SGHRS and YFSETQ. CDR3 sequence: CASREEGASGGQYF.

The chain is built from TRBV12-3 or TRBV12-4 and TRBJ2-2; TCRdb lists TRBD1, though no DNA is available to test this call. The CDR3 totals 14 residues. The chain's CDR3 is CASSLGTGIGELFF.

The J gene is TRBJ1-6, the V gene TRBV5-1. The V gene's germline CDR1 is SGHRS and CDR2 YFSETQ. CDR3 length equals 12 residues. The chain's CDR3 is CASSLEGEPLHF.